These 4 T cell receptor beta chains originate from one sample sequenced in a study of OX40 agonist ivuxolimab in advanced cancers. The assay was immunoSEQ multiplex PCR, and TCRdb's table has in-frame clones only and misses some. Of some 61,000 clones in the sample, under 90% are singletons; the top ten hold under 5.5%. This specimen consisted of CD4+ or CD8+ T cells sorted from blood, obtained in a trial of the OX40 agonist ivuxolimab. These receptor sequences come from an adult with an advanced solid tumor such as melanoma, head and neck, liver or kidney cancer.

This clone turned up a few times. In nucleotides, the CDR3 is TGTGCCAGCAGTGCCCGGACAGGGGGCGGTGAAAAACTGTTTTTT. This translates into CASSARTGGGEKLFF. The rearrangement uses TRBV2 and TRBJ1-4, with 11 bases identical to TRBD1. V was pared by 4 bases and J by 7 bases, with 5 bases of the junction left unmatched. The CDR3 length is 15 residues. Germline V CDR1 and CDR2: SNHLY, FYNNEI.

This clone is a singleton in its sample. CDR3 in DNA: TGTGCCAGCAGCAAAGCCGGGTTGTCGGAGGAAAAACTGTTTTTT. Translating it yields CASSKAGLSEEKLFF. The genes are TRBV21-1 and TRBJ1-4. TRBV21-1 is given as a pseudogene. The CDR3 is 15 residues long.

The V and J genes are TRBV15 and TRBJ2-1; 8 bases map to TRBD2. V was clipped by 1 base and J by 4 bases; unmatched bases: 12. The CDR3 runs 18 residues. Looked up from germline, CDR1 is LNHNV and CDR2 is YYDKDF (reference sequence). The CDR3 reads CATSRGYTGGASYNEQFF. DNA for the CDR3: TGTGCCACCAGCAGAGGCTACACCGGGGGGGCCTCGTACAATGAGCAGTTCTTC.

This clone was seen more than once but under ten times. Within the sample, other DNA sequences also encode this same CDR3. This chain uses TRBV9 with TRBJ1-1, with no clear D. Germline-derived CDR1 and CDR2 are SGDLS and YYNGEE. The CDR3 length is 13 residues. V lost 5 bases, J lost 4 bases, and 12 bases lay in between. CDR3 residues: CASSYGDGTEAFF. DNA of the CDR3: TGTGCCAGCAGTTACGGGGATGGCACTGAAGCTTTCTTT.